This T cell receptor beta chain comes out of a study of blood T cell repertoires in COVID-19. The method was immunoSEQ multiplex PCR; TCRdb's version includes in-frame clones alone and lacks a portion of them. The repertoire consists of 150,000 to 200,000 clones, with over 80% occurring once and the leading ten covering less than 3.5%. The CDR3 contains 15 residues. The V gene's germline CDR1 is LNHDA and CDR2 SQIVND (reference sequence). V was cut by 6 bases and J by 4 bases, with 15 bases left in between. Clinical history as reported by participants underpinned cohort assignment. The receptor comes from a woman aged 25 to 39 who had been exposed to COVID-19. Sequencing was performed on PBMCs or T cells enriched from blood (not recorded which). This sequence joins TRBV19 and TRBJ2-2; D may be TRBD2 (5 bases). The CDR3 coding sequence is TGTGCCAGTAGCTCGCCATGGGCGGGCACCGGGGAGCTGTTTTTT. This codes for CASSSPWAGTGELFF.